Ten or more counts support the clone carrying this TCR beta chain. Germline-derived CDR1 and CDR2 are SGHTA and FQGNSA. V lost 1 base to trimming and J lost 4 bases; unmatched junction nucleotides: 4. There are 15 residues in the CDR3. These data are taken from a study of T cell repertoires in cytomegalovirus infection. TCRdb reanalysed the reads using MiXCR and keeps one entry per CDR3 protein. The profile shows 150,000 to 200,000 distinct CDR3 sequences, roughly 14% of them singletons. This TCR was recovered from a human donor in good health (CMV status not recorded). Some clones in this sample may be carry-over from other donors' samples. The sample taken for sequencing was PBMCs. This chain connects TRBV7-2 to TRBJ1-5; TRBD1 aligns across 7 bases. CDR3 region: CASSLDGQENQPQHF. The CDR3 DNA sequence: TGTGCCAGCAGCTTAGACGGACAGGAAAATCAGCCCCAGCATTTT.